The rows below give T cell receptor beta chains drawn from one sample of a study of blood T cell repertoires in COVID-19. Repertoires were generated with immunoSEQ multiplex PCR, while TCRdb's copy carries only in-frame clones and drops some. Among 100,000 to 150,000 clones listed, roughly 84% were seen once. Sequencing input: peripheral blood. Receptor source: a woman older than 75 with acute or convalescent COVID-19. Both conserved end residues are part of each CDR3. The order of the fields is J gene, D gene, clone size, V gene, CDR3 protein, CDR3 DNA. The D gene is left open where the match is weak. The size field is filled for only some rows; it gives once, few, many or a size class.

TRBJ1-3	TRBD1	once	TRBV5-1	CASRPGQGFSGNTIYF	TGCGCCAGCAGGCCGGGACAGGGATTCTCTGGAAACACCATATATTTT
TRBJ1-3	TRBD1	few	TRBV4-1	CASSHGQGIGNTIYF	TGCGCCAGCAGCCACGGACAGGGGATAGGAAACACCATATATTTT
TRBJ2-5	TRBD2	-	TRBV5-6	CASSFRLAGGETQYF	TGTGCCAGCAGCTTCCGACTAGCGGGAGGGGAGACCCAGTACTTC
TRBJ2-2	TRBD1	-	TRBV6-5	CASHRDRWDGELFF	TGTGCCAGCCATAGGGACAGGTGGGACGGGGAGCTGTTTTTT
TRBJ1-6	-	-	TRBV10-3	CAISVRAGNSPLHF	TGTGCCATCAGTGTTAGGGCGGGGAATTCACCCCTCCACTTT
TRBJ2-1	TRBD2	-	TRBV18	CASSSVGSGAIYNEQFF	TGTGCCAGCTCATCCGTGGGAAGCGGGGCTATCTACAATGAGCAGTTCTTC
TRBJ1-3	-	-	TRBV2	CASSGNRQAGNTIYF	TGTGCCAGCAGTGGGAACAGGCAGGCTGGAAACACCATATATTTT
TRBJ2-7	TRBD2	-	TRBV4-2	CASSQSGLAGGTYEQYF	TGTGCCAGCAGCCAATCGGGACTAGCGGGGGGCACCTACGAGCAGTACTTC
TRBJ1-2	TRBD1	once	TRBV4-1	CASSQPGTGRYGYTF	TGCGCCAGCAGCCAACCCGGGACAGGGCGCTATGGCTACACCTTC
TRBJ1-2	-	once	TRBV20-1	CSASNRAGYGYTF	TGCAGTGCTAGTAATCGGGCGGGGTATGGCTACACCTTC
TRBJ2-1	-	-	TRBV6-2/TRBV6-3	CASSLTNNEQFF	TGTGCCAGCAGTTTGACTAACAATGAGCAGTTCTTC
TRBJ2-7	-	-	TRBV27	CASRRRAGYEQYF	TGTGCCAGCAGGCGGCGGGCTGGCTACGAGCAGTACTTC
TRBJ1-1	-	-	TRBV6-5	CATSMDRNTEAFF	TGTGCCACCTCAATGGACAGGAACACTGAAGCTTTCTTT
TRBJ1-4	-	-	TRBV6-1	CASSEAAGSATNEKLFF	TGTGCCAGCAGTGAAGCAGCGGGGAGCGCAACTAATGAAAAACTGTTTTTT
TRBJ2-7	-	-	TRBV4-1	CASSQGPTGFYEQYF	TGCGCCAGCAGCCAAGGGCCTACAGGATTTTACGAGCAGTACTTC
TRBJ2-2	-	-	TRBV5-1	CASTHQGLFNTGELFF	TGCGCCAGCACTCATCAGGGACTTTTCAATACCGGGGAGCTGTTTTTT
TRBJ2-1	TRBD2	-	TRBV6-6	CASDPGTSNRNEQFF	TGTGCCAGCGACCCGGGGACTAGCAATAGGAATGAGCAGTTCTTC
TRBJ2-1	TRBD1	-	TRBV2	CASSEALRGLGNNEQFF	TGTGCCAGCAGTGAAGCGTTAAGGGGGCTGGGGAACAATGAGCAGTTCTTC
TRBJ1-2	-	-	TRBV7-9	CASSPNEAGRGYGYTF	TGTGCCAGCAGCCCAAATGAGGCAGGGCGGGGCTATGGCTACACCTTC
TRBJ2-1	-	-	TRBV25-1	CASSGETYEQFF	TGTGCCAGCAGTGGAGAGACATATGAGCAGTTCTTC
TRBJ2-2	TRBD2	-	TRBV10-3	CAISAASGRGTGELFF	TGTGCCATCAGTGCGGCTAGCGGGAGGGGCACCGGGGAGCTGTTTTTT
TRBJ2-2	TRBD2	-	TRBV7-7	CASSRSGVGTGELFF	TGTGCCAGCAGCAGAAGCGGGGTCGGCACCGGGGAGCTGTTTTTT
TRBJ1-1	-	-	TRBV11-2	CASSQNTEAFF	TGTGCCAGCAGCCAGAACACTGAAGCTTTCTTT
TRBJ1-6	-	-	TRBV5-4	CASSSPTGRNNSPLHF	TGTGCCAGCAGCTCCCCGACAGGAAGAAATAATTCACCCCTCCACTTT
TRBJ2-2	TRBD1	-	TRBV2	CASSLLGGAGTGELFF	TGTGCCAGCAGTCTTCTAGGGGGCGCGGGCACCGGGGAGCTGTTTTTT
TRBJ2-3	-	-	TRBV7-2	CASSLGLFTDTQYF	TGTGCCAGCAGCTTAGGACTGTTCACAGATACGCAGTATTTT
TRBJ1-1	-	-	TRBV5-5	CASSFRGTEAFF	TGTGCCAGCAGCTTTAGAGGGACTGAAGCTTTCTTT
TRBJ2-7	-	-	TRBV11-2	CASSLGSSYEQYF	TGTGCCAGCAGCTTAGGGAGTTCCTACGAGCAGTACTTC
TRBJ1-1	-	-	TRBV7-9	CASSRTEEAEAFF	TGTGCCAGCAGCCGGACAGAGGAGGCTGAAGCTTTCTTT
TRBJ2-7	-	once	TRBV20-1	CSARDWLEQYF	TGCAGTGCTAGAGATTGGCTCGAGCAGTACTTC
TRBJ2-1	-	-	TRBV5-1	CATGAGIRYNEQFF	TGCGCCACCGGTGCGGGGATAAGGTACAATGAGCAGTTCTTC
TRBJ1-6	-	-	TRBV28	CASTPGTPSSYNSPLHF	TGTGCCAGCACCCCGGGGACACCGAGCTCCTATAATTCACCCCTCCACTTT
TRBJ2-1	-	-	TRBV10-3	CAISELAGSYNEQFF	TGTGCCATCAGTGAACTGGCGGGGTCCTACAATGAGCAGTTCTTC
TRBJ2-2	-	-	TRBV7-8	CASSLVQGRTGELFF	TGTGCCAGCAGCTTAGTCCAGGGAAGAACCGGGGAGCTGTTTTTT
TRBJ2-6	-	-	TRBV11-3	CASSLPQTSTTGANVLTF	TGTGCCAGCAGCTTACCCCAGACATCGACCACTGGGGCCAACGTCCTGACTTTC
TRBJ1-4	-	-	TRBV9	CASSLRGATNEKLFF	TGTGCCAGCAGCCTGCGAGGAGCAACTAATGAAAAACTGTTTTTT
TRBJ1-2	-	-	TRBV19	CASSPPGGGYTF	TGTGCCAGTAGTCCCCCCGGGGGGGGCTACACCTTC
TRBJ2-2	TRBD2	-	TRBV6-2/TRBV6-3	CASSQGLAGGLNTGELFF	TGTGCCAGCAGTCAGGGACTAGCGGGGGGGCTGAACACCGGGGAGCTGTTTTTT
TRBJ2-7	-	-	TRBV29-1	CSVETDYSYEQYF	TGCAGCGTTGAGACAGATTATTCCTACGAGCAGTACTTC
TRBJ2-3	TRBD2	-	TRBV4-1	CASSQTSGTSGKDTQYF	TGCGCCAGCAGCCAAACCTCCGGGACTAGCGGGAAAGATACGCAGTATTTT
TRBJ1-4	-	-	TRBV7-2	CASSLLGSSEKLFF	TGTGCCAGCAGCTTACTGGGGAGTTCAGAAAAACTGTTTTTT
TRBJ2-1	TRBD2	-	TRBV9	CASSVAGAGGPDNEQFF	TGTGCCAGCAGCGTAGCTGGAGCGGGAGGGCCGGACAATGAGCAGTTCTTC
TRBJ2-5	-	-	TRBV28	CASRHLQETQYF	TGTGCCAGTCGACACCTACAAGAGACCCAGTACTTC
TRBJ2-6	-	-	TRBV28	CASSLGALGANVLTF	TGTGCCAGCAGTTTAGGGGCACTTGGGGCCAACGTCCTGACTTTC
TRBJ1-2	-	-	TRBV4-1	CASSQDLPANYGYTF	TGCGCCAGCAGCCAAGATCTGCCAGCTAACTATGGCTACACCTTC
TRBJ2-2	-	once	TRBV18	CASSQGLRTGELFF	TGTGCCAGCTCACAGGGGTTAAGGACCGGGGAGCTGTTTTTT
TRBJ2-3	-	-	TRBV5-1	CASSPDSSTDTQYF	TGCGCCAGCAGCCCCGACTCGTCCACAGATACGCAGTATTTT
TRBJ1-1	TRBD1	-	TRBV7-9	CASSPRTGGNTEAFF	TGTGCCAGCAGCCCACGGACAGGGGGGAACACTGAAGCTTTCTTT
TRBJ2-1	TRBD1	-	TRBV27	CASRGQGLISYNEQFF	TGTGCCAGCAGGGGACAGGGCCTGATCTCCTACAATGAGCAGTTCTTC
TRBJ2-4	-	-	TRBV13	CASSLSSLEDIQYF	TGTGCCAGCAGCTTAAGCAGTCTAGAGGACATTCAGTACTTC
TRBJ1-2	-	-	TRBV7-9	CASSLDLQGAYGYTF	TGTGCCAGCAGCTTAGATCTCCAGGGTGCCTATGGCTACACCTTC
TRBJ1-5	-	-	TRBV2	CATTSGNSNQPQHF	TGTGCCACCACCTCAGGGAATAGCAATCAGCCCCAGCATTTT
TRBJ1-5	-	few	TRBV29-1	CSVGHLSNQPQHF	TGCAGCGTCGGACACCTTAGCAATCAGCCCCAGCATTTT
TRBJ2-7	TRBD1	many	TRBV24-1	CATSDFLGQGEDEQYF	TGTGCCACCAGTGACTTTCTTGGACAGGGGGAAGACGAGCAGTACTTC
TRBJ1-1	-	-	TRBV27	CASSPSGANTEAFF	TGTGCCAGCAGCCCATCAGGGGCGAACACTGAAGCTTTCTTT